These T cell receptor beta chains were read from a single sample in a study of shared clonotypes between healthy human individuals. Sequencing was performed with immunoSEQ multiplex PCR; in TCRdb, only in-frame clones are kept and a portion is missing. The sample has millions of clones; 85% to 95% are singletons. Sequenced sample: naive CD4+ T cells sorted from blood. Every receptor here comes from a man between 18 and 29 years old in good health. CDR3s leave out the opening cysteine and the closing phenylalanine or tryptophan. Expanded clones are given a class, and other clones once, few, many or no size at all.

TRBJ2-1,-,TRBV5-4,ASSQTVEQF
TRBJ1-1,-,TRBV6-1,ASSEARNTEAF
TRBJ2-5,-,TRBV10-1,ASSPGQGRQEIQY
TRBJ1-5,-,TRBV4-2,ASSQSSAVTNQPQH
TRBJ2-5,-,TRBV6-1,ASSERWTEETQY
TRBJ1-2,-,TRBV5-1,ASSLAPGTLWGYT
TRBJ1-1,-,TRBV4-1,ASRSPLNTEAF
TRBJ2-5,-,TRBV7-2,ASSQGRGETQY
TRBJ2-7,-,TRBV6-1,ASRGTSGPYEQY
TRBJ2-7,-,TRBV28,ASIRSGQGRYEQY
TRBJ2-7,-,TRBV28,ASRGQGYSYEQY
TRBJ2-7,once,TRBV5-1,ASSFSGFSYEQY
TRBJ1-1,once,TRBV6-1,ASSLGTGGNTEAF
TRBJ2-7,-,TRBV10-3,AISDGGLSYEQY
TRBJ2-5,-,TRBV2,ASSEQRQGSETQY
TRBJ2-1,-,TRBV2,ASSRTGTTQNNEQF
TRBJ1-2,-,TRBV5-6,ASSHKGTAHYGYT
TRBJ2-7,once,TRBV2,ASSERSGGSIEQY
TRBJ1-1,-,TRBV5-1,ASSLEAGLNTEAF
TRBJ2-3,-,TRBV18,ASSPGGADTQY
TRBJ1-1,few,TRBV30,AWSPGTGPTEAF
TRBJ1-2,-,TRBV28,ASSSGPQGDYGYT
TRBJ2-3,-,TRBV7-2,ASSSLAHSGDTQY
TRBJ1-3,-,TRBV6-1,ASSVGISGNTIY
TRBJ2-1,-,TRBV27,ASSDRTSGSEQF
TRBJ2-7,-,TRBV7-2,ASSSGLAAPYEQY
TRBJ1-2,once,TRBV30,AGGGRTNYGYT
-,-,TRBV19,ASSSAGGGYEQY
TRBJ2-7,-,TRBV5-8,ASSSERLAGNYEQY
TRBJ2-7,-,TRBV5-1,ASAGTLPYEQY